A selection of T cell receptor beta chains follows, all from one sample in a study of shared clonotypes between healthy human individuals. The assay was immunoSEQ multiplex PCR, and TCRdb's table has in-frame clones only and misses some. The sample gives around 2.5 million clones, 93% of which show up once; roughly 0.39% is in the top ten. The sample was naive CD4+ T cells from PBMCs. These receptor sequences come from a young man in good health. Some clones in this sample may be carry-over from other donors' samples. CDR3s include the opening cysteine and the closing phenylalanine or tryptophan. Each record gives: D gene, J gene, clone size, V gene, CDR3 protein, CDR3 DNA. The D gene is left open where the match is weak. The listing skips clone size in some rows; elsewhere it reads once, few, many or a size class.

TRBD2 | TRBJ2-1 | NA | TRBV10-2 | CASSTLRLAGYNEQFF | TGCGCCAGCAGTACTCTCAGACTAGCGGGTTACAATGAGCAGTTCTTC
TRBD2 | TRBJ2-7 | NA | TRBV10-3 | CAIAGTSSYEQYF | TGTGCCATTGCCGGGACTAGCTCCTACGAGCAGTACTTC
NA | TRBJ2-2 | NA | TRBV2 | CASSVAGGELFF | TGTGCCAGCAGTGTTGCGGGAGGGGAGCTGTTTTTT
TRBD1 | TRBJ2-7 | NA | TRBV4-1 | CASSQVGQGYEQYF | TGCGCCAGCAGCCAAGTGGGACAGGGGTACGAGCAGTACTTC
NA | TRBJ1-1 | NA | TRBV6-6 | CASNPGHGGTEAFF | TGTGCCAGCAATCCGGGACACGGAGGGACTGAAGCTTTCTTT
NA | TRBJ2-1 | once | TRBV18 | CASSPLLRGLYNEQFF | TGTGCCAGCTCACCACTGCTCCGGGGACTCTACAATGAGCAGTTCTTC
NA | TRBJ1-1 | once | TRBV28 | CASLPSGMQGTEAFF | TGTGCCAGCCTCCCGTCGGGAATGCAGGGCACTGAAGCTTTCTTT
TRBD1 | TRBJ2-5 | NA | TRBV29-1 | CSVGPGQGGETQYF | TGCAGCGTCGGCCCGGGACAGGGGGGAGAGACCCAGTACTTC
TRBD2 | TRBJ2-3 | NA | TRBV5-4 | CASSSGTSGVTDTQYF | TGTGCCAGCAGCTCCGGGACTAGCGGGGTCACAGATACGCAGTATTTT
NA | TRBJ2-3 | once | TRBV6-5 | CASRDGDTYTDTQYF | TGTGCCAGCAGAGACGGGGACACTTACACAGATACGCAGTATTTT
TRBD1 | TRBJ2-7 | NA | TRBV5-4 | CASSQGQGGVYEQYF | TGTGCCAGCAGCCAGGGACAGGGAGGTGTCTACGAGCAGTACTTC
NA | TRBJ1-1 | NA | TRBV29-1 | CSVDGVGGATNTEAFF | TGCAGCGTTGATGGGGTTGGGGGGGCCACGAACACTGAAGCTTTCTTT
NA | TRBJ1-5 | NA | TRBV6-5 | CASGGDGSNQPQHF | TGTGCCTCGGGTGGGGACGGTAGCAATCAGCCCCAGCATTTT
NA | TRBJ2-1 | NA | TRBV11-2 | CASDRDFRPTDEQFF | TGTGCCAGCGACCGGGATTTTAGGCCGACGGATGAGCAGTTCTTC
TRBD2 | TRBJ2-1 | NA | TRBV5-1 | CASSGLAGSYNEQFF | TGCGCCAGCTCTGGTCTAGCGGGTTCCTACAATGAGCAGTTCTTC
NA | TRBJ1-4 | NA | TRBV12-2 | CASRLVVRPGVTREKLFF | TGTGCAAGTCGCTTAGTTGTCCGGCCCGGGGTGACACGTGAAAAACTGTTTTTT
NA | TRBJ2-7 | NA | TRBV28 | CASSFGSRPYEQYF | TGTGCCAGCAGTTTCGGGTCTAGGCCCTACGAGCAGTACTTC
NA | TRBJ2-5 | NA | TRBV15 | CATSRGLQETQYF | TGTGCCACCAGCAGAGGACTGCAAGAGACCCAGTACTTC
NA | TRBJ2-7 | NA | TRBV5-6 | CASSFRGTSYEQYF | TGTGCCAGCAGCTTCAGGGGGACTTCCTACGAGCAGTACTTC
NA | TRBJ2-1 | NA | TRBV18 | CASSPPRGSTTINNEQFF | TGTGCCAGCTCACCACCCCGTGGAAGTACTACAATCAACAATGAGCAGTTCTTC
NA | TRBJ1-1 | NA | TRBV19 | CASSEGRENTEAFF | TGTGCCAGTAGTGAAGGCAGAGAGAACACTGAAGCTTTCTTT
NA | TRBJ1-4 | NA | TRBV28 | CASSWGGSLTNEKLFF | TGTGCCAGCAGTTGGGGCGGGTCTCTCACTAATGAAAAACTGTTTTTT
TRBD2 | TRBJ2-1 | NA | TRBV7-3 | CASSKGLALDEQFF | TGTGCCAGCAGCAAGGGACTAGCGCTCGATGAGCAGTTCTTC
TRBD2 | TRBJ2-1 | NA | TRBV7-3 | CASSQTSGEQFF | TGTGCCAGCAGCCAAACTAGCGGTGAGCAGTTCTTC
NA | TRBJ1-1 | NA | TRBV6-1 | CASNLGAWTEAFF | TGTGCCAGCAATCTGGGCGCGTGGACTGAAGCTTTCTTT
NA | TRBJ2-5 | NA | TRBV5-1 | CASSPLVAGQETQYF | TGCGCCAGCAGCCCCCTGGTAGCAGGACAAGAGACCCAGTACTTC
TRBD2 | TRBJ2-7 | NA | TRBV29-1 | CSVDIAGGYEQYF | TGCAGCGTTGATATAGCGGGAGGGTACGAGCAGTACTTC
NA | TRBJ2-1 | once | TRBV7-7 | CASSLAGDSYNEQFF | TGTGCCAGCAGCTTAGCGGGTGACTCCTACAATGAGCAGTTCTTC
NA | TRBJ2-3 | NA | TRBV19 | CASSNGQPSTDTQYF | TGTGCCAGTAGTAATGGACAGCCTAGCACAGATACGCAGTATTTT
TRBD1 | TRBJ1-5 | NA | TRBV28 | CASSLPPRTGGGQPQHF | TGTGCCAGCAGTTTACCTCCACGGACAGGGGGAGGTCAGCCCCAGCATTTT
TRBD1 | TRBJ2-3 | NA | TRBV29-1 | CSVSTGQGADTQYF | TGCAGCGTGAGCACGGGACAGGGGGCAGATACGCAGTATTTT
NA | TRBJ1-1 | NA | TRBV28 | CASSLYGGGRPEAFF | TGTGCCAGCAGTTTATATGGTGGGGGGCGCCCTGAAGCTTTCTTT
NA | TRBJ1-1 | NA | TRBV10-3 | CAIRALTGNTEAFF | TGTGCCATCAGGGCACTAACGGGGAACACTGAAGCTTTCTTT
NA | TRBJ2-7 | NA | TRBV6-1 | CASSDRGYEQYF | TGTGCCAGCAGTGACAGGGGCTACGAGCAGTACTTC
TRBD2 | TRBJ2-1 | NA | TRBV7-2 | CASSSRTSGRVGNEQFF | TGTGCCAGCAGCTCAAGGACTAGCGGGAGGGTTGGCAATGAGCAGTTCTTC
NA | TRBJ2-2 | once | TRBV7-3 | CASSPPVLSTGELFF | TGTGCCAGCAGCCCCCCGGTCCTCTCCACCGGGGAGCTGTTTTTT
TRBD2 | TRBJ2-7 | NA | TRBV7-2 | CASSPRTSGNPYEQYF | TGTGCCAGCAGCCCCCGGACTAGCGGAAACCCCTACGAGCAGTACTTC
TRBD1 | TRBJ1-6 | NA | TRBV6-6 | CASSSTGDSPLHF | TGTGCCAGCAGTTCAACAGGGGATTCACCCCTCCACTTT
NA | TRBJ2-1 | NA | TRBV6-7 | CASSYSSCSSYNEQFF | TGTGCCAGCAGTTACTCGTCTTGTTCATCCTACAATGAGCAGTTCTTC
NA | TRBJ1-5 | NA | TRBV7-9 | CASSLGRGWQPQHF | TGTGCCAGCAGCTTAGGAAGGGGATGGCAGCCCCAGCATTTT
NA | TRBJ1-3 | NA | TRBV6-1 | CASSYGPSGNTIYF | TGTGCCAGCAGCTACGGACCCTCTGGAAACACCATATATTTT
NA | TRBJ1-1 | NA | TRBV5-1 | CASSLQRAEAFF | TGTGCCAGCAGCCTCCAACGCGCTGAAGCTTTCTTT
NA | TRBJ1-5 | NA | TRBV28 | CASSLVSGGPNQPQHF | TGTGCCAGCAGTTTAGTGTCCGGGGGGCCCAATCAGCCCCAGCATTTT
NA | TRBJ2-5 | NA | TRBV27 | CASSFSTPLGYQETQYF | TGTGCCAGCAGTTTTTCCACTCCGTTGGGCTACCAAGAGACCCAGTACTTC
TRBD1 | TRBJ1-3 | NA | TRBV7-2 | CASSFGTGATGNTIYF | TGTGCCAGCAGCTTTGGGACAGGGGCGACTGGAAACACCATATATTTT
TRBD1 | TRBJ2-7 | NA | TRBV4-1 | CASSPPPRGRSYEQYF | TGCGCCAGCAGCCCTCCCCCCAGGGGGCGCTCCTACGAGCAGTACTTC
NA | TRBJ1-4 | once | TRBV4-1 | CASSQDRSHELFF | TGCGCCAGCAGCCAAGACCGGTCCCACGAACTGTTTTTT
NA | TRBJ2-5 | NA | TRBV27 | CASSSPARETQYF | TGTGCCAGCAGTTCCCCGGCCCGAGAGACCCAGTACTTC
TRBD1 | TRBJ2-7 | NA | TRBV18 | CASSTGTVPYEQYF | TGTGCCAGCTCAACGGGGACAGTCCCCTACGAGCAGTACTTC